This T cell receptor beta chain was profiled in a study of patients and donors after allogeneic stem cell transplantation. MiXCR, run by TCRdb on the RT-PCR reads, gives a single entry per CDR3 protein. The table includes under 200,000 distinct CDR3 sequences, about 32% detected once. Trimming left V 6 bases short and J 5 bases short, with 13 bases between. This CDR3 comprises 14 residues. Germline V CDR1 and CDR2: MNHEY, SVGEGT. The receptor comes from a human donor who was either an allogeneic HSCT recipient or a stem cell or donor lymphocyte infusion donor (not recorded which). It is not recorded whose cells these are; they may come from a transplant donor. Sequenced: blood, either unsorted or a sorted T cell fraction (not recorded which). The chain links TRBV6-2 or TRBV6-3 to TRBJ2-2; D is ambiguous. In DNA form, the CDR3 reads TGTGCCAGCAGCGGATCCGGGTGGACCGGGGAGCTGTTTTTT. Protein sequence: CASSGSGWTGELFF.